This T cell receptor (beta chain) was observed in a study of CD8 T cells in Susac syndrome (dated by TCRdb to between 2019 and 2020). Regarding the research as a whole: Of the Susac syndrome patients who were sequenced, about 6 had clinically active disease and roughly 8 were in clinical remission. Susac syndrome patients were therapy-naive, on corticosteroids (some also receiving IVIg), or on IVIg alone at blood withdrawal. The study used repertoire sequencing to test whether antigen drove CD8+ T cell activation and differentiation in Susac syndrome. Findings and caveats that apply to the study as a whole: The CD4+ T cell repertoire of patients with Susac syndrome showed no detectable clonal expansion. The study acknowledged that relatively few individuals were included in the TCR sequencing and HLA analysis.

With regard to this clonotype: Its antigen remains undetermined. No much larger clone is present one base from it, and per-base qualities are unavailable.

Peripheral blood CD8+ and CD4+ T cells from healthy donors, Susac syndrome patients and multiple sclerosis patients were profiled by high-throughput TCR beta sequencing. Susac syndrome patients met recently defined diagnostic criteria for definite or probable disease. CD8+ TEMRA cells were enriched by FACS, while bulk CD8+ and CD4+ T cells were purified by magnetic negative isolation. Blood was drawn into EDTA tubes, processed within 24 hours, and PBMCs were isolated by density gradient centrifugation. PBMCs intended for TCR sequencing were cryopreserved in liquid nitrogen and thawed later in a water bath at 37 degrees C. Purity of sorted or isolated CD4+, CD8+ and CD8+ TEMRA cells was at least 90%. Looking up the germline V gene yields CDR1 SQVTM and CDR2 ANQGSEA. Cut back by 7 bases and 5 bases, the V and J ends lie 17 bases apart. The CDR3 runs 13 residues from the cysteine to the phenylalanine. Solely the CDR3 DNA is kept, with 39 bases framed from the first base.

RNA was extracted with the RNeasy kit and about 0.5 to 1 ug was reverse transcribed using random hexamers. TCR beta CDR3 regions were amplified with the immunoSEQ multiplex PCR assay covering 54 Vbeta and 13 Jbeta segments. PCR amplification bias was corrected using a synthetic template baseline for primer optimization and computational correction. Per the authors' processing: Reads were annotated to V, D and J genes per IMGT and analyzed with immunoSEQ Analyzer, keeping only productive sequences. Clonality was calculated as one minus the Shannon entropy normalized by log2 of the number of productive unique sequences. For each patient and control, public and private clones were evaluated among the 100 most prevalent clones. Clones were defined as Susac-specific when absent from the healthy and MS cohorts, from approximately 1,100 published viral clones and from other ImmuneACCESS disease sequences. Using fastp at Q25 and MiXCR, TCRdb reprocessed the public reads and kept productive beta chains. Under each unique CDR3 protein, matching rows form one entry showing the most common genes and DNA. It is TCRdb's table, rather than the study itself, that gives the V and J calls and clone size. The sample table records 160,000 or so distinct CDR3 sequences; 85% to 95% of these occur just once. The ten largest clones take up roughly 0.12% of the sample.

The chain links TRBV29-1 with TRBJ2-5, and perhaps TRBD1 as D gene, on 6 matching bases. The sample taken for sequencing was CD4+ T cells from PBMCs. The sequence derives from a human donor with Susac syndrome. The sequenced DNA: TGCAGCGCCCTGGGGGCAGGGATGGAGACCCAGTACTTC. Translated, this is CSALGAGMETQYF.